This is a list of T cell receptor beta chains from one sample in a study of blood T cell repertoires in COVID-19. TCRdb's copy holds only in-frame clones and misses some; the assay was immunoSEQ multiplex PCR. Of approximately 220,000 clones in the sample, roughly 89% were seen once. The sample comprised PBMCs or T cells enriched from blood (not recorded which). The receptors were gathered from a woman aged 40 to 50 who had recovered from COVID-19. The CDR3 runs from the conserved cysteine through the conserved F or W. The order of the fields is clone size, D gene, J gene, V gene, CDR3 DNA, CDR3 protein. D genes are given only for firm matches. Clone size is stated in some rows and not others, as once, few, many or a class when expanded.

- | TRBD1 | TRBJ1-1 | TRBV4-3 | TGCGCCAGCAGCCAAGAGATTGGGACAGGGGGCTGGGCTTTCTTT | CASSQEIGTGGWAFF
- | TRBD1 | TRBJ1-5 | TRBV5-1 | TGCGCCAGCAGCTTGGAGGGGGCCCCTGATCAGCCCCAGCATTTT | CASSLEGAPDQPQHF
- | - | TRBJ2-7 | TRBV28 | TGTGCCAGCAGAATGGGACACAATTCCCCCTACGAGCAGTACTTC | CASRMGHNSPYEQYF
- | - | TRBJ2-3 | TRBV15 | TGTGCCACCAGCAGAGGAAGGAGGCCAGAAGGCACAGATACGCAGTATTTT | CATSRGRRPEGTDTQYF
- | TRBD1 | TRBJ2-5 | TRBV10-3 | TGTGCCATCAGTGACTCGGGGACAGGGGTATTAGAGACCCAGTACTTC | CAISDSGTGVLETQYF
- | - | TRBJ2-4 | TRBV11-2 | TGTGCCAGCAGCCCCACCCCGGGTAGTACGGCACTCGCCAAAAACATTCAGTACTTC | CASSPTPGSTALAKNIQYF
- | - | TRBJ1-1 | TRBV7-9 | TGTGCCAGCAGCTTAGGGGACACAACTGAAGCTTTCTTT | CASSLGDTTEAFF
once | - | TRBJ1-1 | TRBV6-1 | TGTGCCAGCAGTGAAGGGCGGGAAGCTTTCTTT | CASSEGREAFF
- | - | TRBJ1-4 | TRBV15 | TGTGCCACCAGCAGGGGATCTTCTCCTGGGGGGAGACTGTTTTTT | CATSRGSSPGGRLFF
- | TRBD1 | TRBJ1-1 | TRBV5-1 | TGCGCCAGCAGCTTGGAACAGGGGTACACTGAAGCTTTCTTT | CASSLEQGYTEAFF
- | TRBD1 | TRBJ1-2 | TRBV18 | TGTGCCAGCTCCGAGGGGGCTGGGGGCTACACCTTC | CASSEGAGGYTF
- | - | TRBJ1-2 | TRBV7-2 | TGTGCCAGCAGCTTAGGAGGACAGCACCACCCCAATGGCTACACCTTC | CASSLGGQHHPNGYTF
- | - | TRBJ1-2 | TRBV7-9 | TGTGCCAGCAGCTTAGGGCCTGACTACACCTTC | CASSLGPDYTF
- | TRBD1 | TRBJ2-1 | TRBV28 | TGTGCCAGCAGGCGGGGACAGGGAGGTTCCAATGAGCAGTTCTTC | CASRRGQGGSNEQFF
- | - | TRBJ2-1 | TRBV9 | TGTGCCAGCAGCCCTTACTCGAAGAGCTCCTACAATGAGCAGTTCTTC | CASSPYSKSSYNEQFF
few | TRBD2 | TRBJ2-1 | TRBV9 | TGTGCCAGCAGCGGACCGGGGGCGGGAGGGCCTTACAATGAGCAGTTCTTC | CASSGPGAGGPYNEQFF
- | TRBD1 | TRBJ2-2 | TRBV3-1/TRBV3-2 | TGTGCCAGCAGCCACCGACAGGGTGACGGGGAGCTGTTTTTT | CASSHRQGDGELFF
- | TRBD1 | TRBJ2-3 | TRBV30 | TGTGCCTGGAGTGTTGGGGGGACAGGGTTCACAGATACGCAGTATTTT | CAWSVGGTGFTDTQYF
- | TRBD1 | TRBJ2-2 | TRBV3-1/TRBV3-2 | TGTGCCAGCAGCATGGGGACAGGGACCGGGGAGCTGTTTTTT | CASSMGTGTGELFF
- | TRBD1 | TRBJ1-1 | TRBV19 | TGTGCCAGTAGTATGGGGATGCAGGGGGGCACTGAAGCTTTCTTT | CASSMGMQGGTEAFF
- | TRBD2 | TRBJ2-7 | TRBV28 | TGTGCCAGCGGGACTAGCGGGAGAGGCGAGCAGTACTTC | CASGTSGRGEQYF
- | TRBD1 | TRBJ1-4 | TRBV4-1 | TGCGCCAGCAGCCACAGACAGGGAAAAGCAACTAATGAAAAACTGTTTTTT | CASSHRQGKATNEKLFF